This T cell receptor beta chain was documented in a study of siplizumab effects on memory and regulatory T cells. Roughly 10^5 TCR templates per sample were sequenced. TCRdb's copy holds only in-frame clones and misses some; the assay was immunoSEQ multiplex PCR. The sample shows about 56,000 clones, just over 95% of them seen only once. As for this clone: Its antigen remains unknown.

Per germline, CDR1 SGDLS and CDR2 YYNGEE. Trimming pared 4 bases from V and 3 bases from J, leaving 10 bases between. The CDR3 has 13 residues. Overall study findings and caveats: A minor fraction of alloreactive clones, and no more, mapped to unstimulated subsets. Naive T cells apparently outstripped memory cells in diversity and seemed major alloresponse contributors. In controls, about 28% of mappable alloreactive CD4+ clones were Treg-derived on average, versus 68.8% with siplizumab.

Sequencing was performed on naive CD8+ T cells sorted from blood. The sequence was collected from a human donor in good health. The chain links TRBV9 to TRBJ1-1, with D unclear. CDR3 sequence (DNA): TGTGCCAGCAGCTGGTCCGAGGACACTGAAGCTTTCTTT. Its translation: CASSWSEDTEAFF. The full variable domain, completed using reference TRBV9 and TRBJ1-1, is DSGVTQTPKHLITATGQRVTLRCSPRSGDLSVYWYQQSLDQGLQFLIQYYNGEERAKGNILERFSAQQFPDLHSELNLSSLELGDSALYFCASSWSEDTEAFFGQGTRLTVV.